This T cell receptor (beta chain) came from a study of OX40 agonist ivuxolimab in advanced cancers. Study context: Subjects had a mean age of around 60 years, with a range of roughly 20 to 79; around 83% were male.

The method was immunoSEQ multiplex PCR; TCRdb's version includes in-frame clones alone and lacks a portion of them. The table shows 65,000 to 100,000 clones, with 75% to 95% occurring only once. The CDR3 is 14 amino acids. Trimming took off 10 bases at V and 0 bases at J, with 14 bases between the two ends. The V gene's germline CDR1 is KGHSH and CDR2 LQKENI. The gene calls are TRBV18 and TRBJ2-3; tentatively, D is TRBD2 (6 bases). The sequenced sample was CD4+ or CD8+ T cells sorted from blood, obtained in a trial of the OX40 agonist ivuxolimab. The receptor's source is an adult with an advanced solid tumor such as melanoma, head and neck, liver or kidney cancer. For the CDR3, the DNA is TGTGCCACCACCCCCGGGACTAGCACAGATACGCAGTATTTT. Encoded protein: CATTPGTSTDTQYF.